This T cell receptor (beta chain) was identified in a study of regulatory T cells in long-lasting Graves disease. The time point: newly diagnosed GD, antithyroid drugs for less than 3 months. PBMC-extracted RNA yielded the TCR library. An endocrinology department located in Xi'an, China, was where the patients came from. The sample holds many counts of this clonotype. Its antigen is not known. Building of the TCR beta libraries involved iRepertoire HTBI primers and Arm-PCR of CDR3 regions. Each CDR3 protein is one row after TCRdb ran MiXCR on the multiplex PCR reads. The table has 550,000 to 700,000 distinct CDR3 sequences, 15% to 20% seen once. The CDR3 is 14 residues long. Trimming stripped 1 base from V and 1 base from J, with 8 bases between. CDR1 PRHDT and CDR2 FYEKMQ come from the germline V gene (reference sequence). Overall study findings and caveats: TCR diversity was lower in persistent than newly diagnosed Graves' disease.

This sample also belongs to another study, concerning T cells in Graves' hyperthyroidism and ophthalmopathy. As that study records: Primed by the HTBI set, a first-round RT-PCR was run on the TCR CDR3.

V gene TRBV13 combines with J gene TRBJ2-7; D remains ambiguous. The sample here was peripheral blood mononuclear cells (PBMCs), taken at new diagnosis, from a patient treated with antithyroid drugs. This TCR derives from a man younger than 35 with Graves disease. The CDR3 protein is CASSLDGGSYEQYF. CDR3 nucleotide sequence: TGTGCCAGCAGCTTAGATGGTGGGTCCTACGAGCAGTACTTC.